The 29 T cell receptor beta chains below were found in one sample sequenced in a study of T cell changes during pregnancy in multiple sclerosis. Measured with immunoSEQ multiplex PCR; TCRdb has only the in-frame clones, and not every one. Here the sample spans more than 90,000 clones, about 91% being singletons. Specimen: peripheral blood, collected in the second trimester of pregnancy. These receptors were obtained from a female donor with multiple sclerosis, enrolled in a pregnancy study.

The chain is built from TRBV28 and TRBJ2-3, with TRBD2 matching over 9 bases. The V gene end was trimmed by 6 bases and the J gene end by 4 bases; junction bases not matched to a gene: 2. Germline CDR1 is MDHEN and CDR2 is SYDVKM. The CDR3 consists of 13 residues. Here the CDR3 DNA reads TGTGCCAGCAGCGAGCGGGAGGCAGATACGCAGTATTTT. It yields the protein CASSEREADTQYF.

The V call is TRBV7-9, the J call TRBJ2-4; 8 bases are shared with TRBD2. The J segment lost 7 bases and the V segment lost 4 bases, leaving 18 bases of the junction unmatched. The CDR3 covers 18 residues. CDR1 is SEHNR, CDR2 FQNEAQ, per germline (reference sequence). The DNA for the CDR3 is TGTGCCAGCAGCTCCCAGCGGGGGTCCACGCCTCTTAATAACATTCAGTACTTC. This gives the protein CASSSQRGSTPLNNIQYF. Full variable domain (outside the CDR3, taken from reference TRBV7-9 and TRBJ2-4): DTGVSQNPRHKITKRGQNVTFRCDPISEHNRLYWYRQTLGQGPEFLTYFQNEAQLEKSRLLSDRFSAERPKGSFSTLEIQRTEQGDSAMYLCASSSQRGSTPLNNIQYFGAGTRLSVL.

The genes are TRBV10-1 and TRBJ2-3; 11 bases align to TRBD2. After removal of 6 bases from V and 2 bases from J, the junction contained 31 bases not matched to a gene. This CDR3 is 24 amino acids long. Germline CDR1 WNHNN, CDR2 SYGVQD (reference sequence). As DNA, the CDR3 is TGCGCCAGCAGCCGCTGGGGACCCGGGTGTCTAGCGGGAGGCCCGGGGGAGGCCACAGATACGCAGTATTTT. This encodes CASSRWGPGCLAGGPGEATDTQYF.

The CDR3 loop reads CASSRGQGQRQFF. CDR3 coding DNA: TGTGCCAGCAGCCGAGGACAGGGACAAAGGCAGTTCTTC. The J gene is TRBJ2-1, the V gene TRBV6-5, with TRBD1 matching 8 bases. The CDR3 runs to 13 residues. Germline CDR1 MNHEY, CDR2 SVGAGI. After removal of 6 bases from V and 12 bases from J, the junction contained 10 bases not matched to a gene.

CDR3 coding DNA: TGTGCCAGTAGTCCAGGGACTAGCGGCTCCTACGAGCAGTACTTC. It codes for CASSPGTSGSYEQYF. This chain joins TRBV19 and TRBJ2-7; 11 bases are shared with TRBD2. J was trimmed by 0 bases and V by 5 bases; bases with no gene match: 3. Looked up from germline, CDR1 is LNHDA and CDR2 is SQIVND (reference sequence). The CDR3 is made up of 15 amino acids.

The chain carries TRBV5-1 and TRBJ1-3, with D uncertain. Germline CDR1 SGHRS, CDR2 YFSETQ. The V end was cut by 0 bases, the J end by 0 bases, with 13 bases between. CDR3 length equals 17 residues. CDR3 protein: CASSLVGFGFSGNTIYF. In DNA, the CDR3 is TGCGCCAGCAGCTTGGTCGGGTTTGGTTTCTCTGGAAACACCATATATTTT.

The J gene is TRBJ1-5, the V gene TRBV6-6; 10 bases are shared with TRBD1. In germline, CDR1 is MNHNY, CDR2 SVGAGI (reference sequence). This CDR3 region has 15 residues. Trimming took 6 bases from V and 2 from J; bases not matched to a gene: 4. The CDR3 nucleotides read TGTGCCAGCAGCCCGGGGACAGGGGGCAATCAGCCCCAGCATTTT. Its translation: CASSPGTGGNQPQHF.

The V call is TRBV30, the J call TRBJ1-2; the D gene is possibly TRBD1 (6 bases). The CDR3 is 12 residues long. The V end was cut by 1 base, the J end by 4 bases, with 7 bases between. Germline CDR1 and CDR2: GTSNPN and SVGIG (reference sequence). CDR3 nucleotide sequence: TGTGCCTGGAGTGGGGGGCCCTATGGCTACACCTTC. Protein sequence: CAWSGGPYGYTF.

This chain uses TRBV7-9 with TRBJ2-3, with D perhaps TRBD1 (6 bases). This CDR3 has 16 amino acids. Trimming stripped 1 base from V and 5 bases from J, with 16 bases between. The germline CDR1 and CDR2 sequences are SEHNR and FQNEAQ (reference sequence). The CDR3 region is CASSLGDNRGGDTQYF. CDR3 sequence (DNA): TGTGCCAGCAGCTTAGGGGACAATAGGGGTGGAGATACGCAGTATTTT.

The rearrangement links TRBV27 to TRBJ2-7, with D possibly TRBD1 on 5 matching bases. V lost 5 bases and J lost 3, with 17 bases in between. Germline V gives CDR1 MNHEY, CDR2 SMNVEV (reference sequence). The CDR3 spans 15 residues. As DNA, the CDR3 is TGTGCCAGCAGTCACCAGGTCGGACACCACTACGAGCAGTACTTC. Translation: CASSHQVGHHYEQYF.

The V and J genes are TRBV7-9 and TRBJ1-1; a weak D match, TRBD1 (6 bases). The V end was cut by 6 bases, the J end by 8 bases, with 28 bases between. The CDR3 contains 17 residues. Germline CDR1 SEHNR, CDR2 FQNEAQ (reference sequence). CDR3 region: CASRGGGGDHNGNEAFF. DNA of the CDR3: TGTGCCAGCAGGGGGGGCGGGGGCGATCACAACGGGAACGAAGCTTTCTTT.

The chain has TRBV7-9 and TRBJ2-7; TRBD2 matches at 7 bases. Germline V lookup: CDR1 SEHNR, CDR2 FQNEAQ (reference sequence). The CDR3 runs 14 residues. With 5 bases clipped from V and 2 bases from J, the junction kept 6 bases outside the gene matches. CDR3 DNA: TGTGCCAGCAGCCTCCGGGACTATCCCTACGAGCAGTACTTC. This encodes CASSLRDYPYEQYF.

The gene calls are TRBV28 and TRBJ2-1, with D possibly being TRBD2 (5 bases). Germline V gene lookup returns CDR1 MDHEN and CDR2 SYDVKM. The germline V and J ends were trimmed by 2 bases and 7 bases, with 12 bases remaining between them. The CDR3 contains 14 residues. The DNA of the CDR3 is TGTGCCAGCAGTTTAGTCCTAGCTGGGAATGAGCAGTTCTTC. Translated: CASSLVLAGNEQFF.

J is TRBJ2-7 and V is TRBV6-5, with D tentatively TRBD2 (5 bases). This CDR3 comprises 14 residues. V dropped 6 bases and J dropped 7 bases, with 19 bases sitting between them. Germline lookup yields CDR1 MNHEY and CDR2 SVGAGI. CDR3 nucleotide sequence: TGTGCCAGCAGGCGGTCCGGGCCTCCGGGGGAGCAGTACTTC. Its translation: CASRRSGPPGEQYF.

This chain links TRBV28 with TRBJ2-1, with 14 bases aligning to TRBD2. The CDR3 runs to 16 residues. The germline CDR1 and CDR2 sequences are MDHEN and SYDVKM. Germline trimming cut 6 bases from V and 6 bases from J; bases unmatched to any gene: 7. The CDR3 sequence is CASSPGLAGGPNEQFF. CDR3 in DNA: TGTGCCAGCAGCCCCGGACTAGCGGGGGGACCCAATGAGCAGTTCTTC.

CDR3 residues: CASSLDPGSGNTIYF. CDR3 sequence (DNA): TGTGCCAGCAGCTTAGATCCGGGCTCTGGAAACACCATATATTTT. The V gene is TRBV11-2, the J gene TRBJ1-3; D gene uncertain. From germline, CDR1 is SGHAT and CDR2 FQNNGV. This CDR3 contains 15 residues. Deletions cut 0 bases from V and 0 bases from J, with 6 bases between.

The chain employs TRBV7-3 and TRBJ2-6; a weak D match, TRBD1 (5 bases). The V and J ends lost 5 bases and 3 bases respectively, with 17 bases between them. This CDR3 has 17 amino acids. Germline V gene lookup returns CDR1 SGHTA and CDR2 FQGTGA. CDR3 sequence: CASSPHSGHGGANVLTF. In DNA form, the CDR3 reads TGTGCCAGCAGCCCTCACTCCGGACACGGTGGGGCCAACGTCCTGACTTTC.

The J gene is TRBJ2-7, the V gene TRBV7-9; TRBD2 matches at 9 bases. Germline-derived CDR1 and CDR2 are SEHNR and FQNEAQ (reference sequence). J was trimmed by 2 bases and V by 4 bases; bases with no gene match: 6. The CDR3 loop spans 15 amino acids. CDR3 residues: CASSSSGRYAYEQYF. As DNA, the CDR3 is TGTGCCAGCAGCTCGAGCGGGAGGTATGCCTACGAGCAGTACTTC. Using reference TRBV7-9 and TRBJ2-7 for the parts outside the CDR3, the full variable domain is DTGVSQNPRHKITKRGQNVTFRCDPISEHNRLYWYRQTLGQGPEFLTYFQNEAQLEKSRLLSDRFSAERPKGSFSTLEIQRTEQGDSAMYLCASSSSGRYAYEQYFGPGTRLTVT.

This clone was detected only a few times. This sequence joins TRBV6-4 and TRBJ1-1; tentatively, D is TRBD1 (5 bases). Trimming left V 6 bases short and J 0 bases short, with 11 bases between. The CDR3 spans 14 residues. Germline V CDR1 and CDR2: MRHNA, SNTAGT. The CDR3 DNA follows: TGTGCCAGCAGGATGGACACCATGAACACTGAAGCTTTCTTT. Protein product: CASRMDTMNTEAFF.

The V and J genes are TRBV27 and TRBJ2-7, with TRBD2 identical over 13 bases. The trim removed 8 bases at V and 10 bases at J, leaving 23 bases unmatched. The germline V gene encodes CDR1 MNHEY and CDR2 SMNVEV (reference sequence). CDR3 length: 18 amino acids. The CDR3 nucleotides are TGTGCCAGCCGGAGGTGGACTAGCGGGAGTTTGAGTATCGCGGAACAGTACTTC. It yields the protein CASRRWTSGSLSIAEQYF.

This chain links TRBV19 with TRBJ2-2; 8 bases map to TRBD2. The V and J ends lost 1 base and 2 bases, in that order; junction bases with no gene match: 6. CDR1 is LNHDA, CDR2 SQIVND, per germline (reference sequence). The CDR3 loop spans 17 amino acids. CDR3: CASSIVGLAGNTGELFF. The CDR3 DNA is TGTGCCAGTAGTATAGTCGGCCTAGCGGGTAACACCGGGGAGCTGTTTTTT. The full variable domain, rest sourced from reference TRBV19 and TRBJ2-2, is DGGITQSPKYLFRKEGQNVTLSCEQNLNHDAMYWYRQDPGQGLRLIYYSQIVNDFQKGDIAEGYSVSREKKESFPLTVTSAQKNPTAFYLCASSIVGLAGNTGELFFGEGSRLTVL.

The chain recombines TRBV27 with TRBJ2-7, with D tentatively TRBD2 (6 bases). Trimming removed 3 bases at V and 3 bases at J, with 21 bases between. Germline values: CDR1 MNHEY, CDR2 SMNVEV (reference sequence). The CDR3 runs 17 residues. CDR3 amino acids: CASSFVVSGGGIYEQYF. The CDR3 nucleotides are TGTGCCAGCAGTTTTGTTGTTTCGGGCGGAGGGATCTACGAGCAGTACTTC.

This chain joins TRBV7-2 and TRBJ2-7, with 9 bases lining up with TRBD2. CDR1 and CDR2 (germline): SGHTA, FQGNSA. Unmatched junction bases numbered 8, after V lost 5 bases and J lost 0 bases. The CDR3 extends over 16 amino acids. CDR3 amino acids: CASSPAGGLSSYEQYF. In nucleotides, the CDR3 is TGTGCCAGCAGCCCAGCGGGAGGTCTGTCCTCCTACGAGCAGTACTTC.

V and J are TRBV29-1 and TRBJ2-7; unclear D gene. The CDR3 has 12 residues. Germline V lookup: CDR1 SQVTM, CDR2 ANQGSEA. V dropped 6 bases and J dropped 0 bases, with 9 bases sitting between them. The CDR3 is CSVRVDSYEQYF. The CDR3 DNA sequence: TGCAGCGTCCGGGTAGACTCCTACGAGCAGTACTTC.

V and J are TRBV7-9 and TRBJ1-5; D ambiguous. Germline V gene data show CDR1 as SEHNR and CDR2 as FQNEAQ (reference sequence). The CDR3 sequence is 13 residues long. With 5 bases removed from V and 5 bases from J, the gap between germline ends came to 10 bases. The CDR3 sequence: CASSVEGDQPQHF. The DNA for the CDR3 is TGTGCCAGCAGCGTCGAGGGTGATCAGCCCCAGCATTTT.

The sample holds one count of this clone. V usage is TRBV2 and J usage is TRBJ2-5, with D maybe TRBD2 (7 bases). The CDR3 is 14 amino acids. Germline V gene lookup returns CDR1 SNHLY and CDR2 FYNNEI. The CDR3 nucleotides read TGTGCTTCGGGGGAGGGGGACATACAAGAGACCCAGTACTTC. Translation gives CASGEGDIQETQYF.

The gene calls are TRBV27 and TRBJ2-1; the match to TRBD2 covers 9 bases. This CDR3 comprises 15 residues. The germline V gene has CDR1 MNHEY and CDR2 SMNVEV (reference sequence). Germline trimming cut 2 bases from V and 6 bases from J; bases unmatched to any gene: 5. The DNA for the CDR3 is TGTGCCAGCAGTTTAAACGGCGGGAGGGCCAATGAGCAGTTCTTC. Protein sequence: CASSLNGGRANEQFF.

This chain links TRBV7-2 with TRBJ2-7, with TRBD2 identical over 9 bases. The length of the CDR3 is 15 residues. After removal of 1 base from V and 6 bases from J, the junction contained 7 bases not matched to a gene. Germline CDR1 SGHTA, CDR2 FQGNSA. The DNA for the CDR3 is TGTGCCAGCAGCTTAGTGGCTAGCGGGAAGGTCGAGCAGTACTTC. This sequence encodes CASSLVASGKVEQYF.

V and J are TRBV6-1 and TRBJ2-5, with D possibly being TRBD1 (5 bases). CDR3 length: 13 amino acids. Trimming cost V 2 bases and J 5 bases, with 9 bases left between them. Germline assignment: CDR1 MNHNS and CDR2 SASEGT. The CDR3: CASSEQGLETQYF. CDR3 sequence (DNA): TGTGCCAGCAGTGAACAGGGCCTGGAGACCCAGTACTTC.